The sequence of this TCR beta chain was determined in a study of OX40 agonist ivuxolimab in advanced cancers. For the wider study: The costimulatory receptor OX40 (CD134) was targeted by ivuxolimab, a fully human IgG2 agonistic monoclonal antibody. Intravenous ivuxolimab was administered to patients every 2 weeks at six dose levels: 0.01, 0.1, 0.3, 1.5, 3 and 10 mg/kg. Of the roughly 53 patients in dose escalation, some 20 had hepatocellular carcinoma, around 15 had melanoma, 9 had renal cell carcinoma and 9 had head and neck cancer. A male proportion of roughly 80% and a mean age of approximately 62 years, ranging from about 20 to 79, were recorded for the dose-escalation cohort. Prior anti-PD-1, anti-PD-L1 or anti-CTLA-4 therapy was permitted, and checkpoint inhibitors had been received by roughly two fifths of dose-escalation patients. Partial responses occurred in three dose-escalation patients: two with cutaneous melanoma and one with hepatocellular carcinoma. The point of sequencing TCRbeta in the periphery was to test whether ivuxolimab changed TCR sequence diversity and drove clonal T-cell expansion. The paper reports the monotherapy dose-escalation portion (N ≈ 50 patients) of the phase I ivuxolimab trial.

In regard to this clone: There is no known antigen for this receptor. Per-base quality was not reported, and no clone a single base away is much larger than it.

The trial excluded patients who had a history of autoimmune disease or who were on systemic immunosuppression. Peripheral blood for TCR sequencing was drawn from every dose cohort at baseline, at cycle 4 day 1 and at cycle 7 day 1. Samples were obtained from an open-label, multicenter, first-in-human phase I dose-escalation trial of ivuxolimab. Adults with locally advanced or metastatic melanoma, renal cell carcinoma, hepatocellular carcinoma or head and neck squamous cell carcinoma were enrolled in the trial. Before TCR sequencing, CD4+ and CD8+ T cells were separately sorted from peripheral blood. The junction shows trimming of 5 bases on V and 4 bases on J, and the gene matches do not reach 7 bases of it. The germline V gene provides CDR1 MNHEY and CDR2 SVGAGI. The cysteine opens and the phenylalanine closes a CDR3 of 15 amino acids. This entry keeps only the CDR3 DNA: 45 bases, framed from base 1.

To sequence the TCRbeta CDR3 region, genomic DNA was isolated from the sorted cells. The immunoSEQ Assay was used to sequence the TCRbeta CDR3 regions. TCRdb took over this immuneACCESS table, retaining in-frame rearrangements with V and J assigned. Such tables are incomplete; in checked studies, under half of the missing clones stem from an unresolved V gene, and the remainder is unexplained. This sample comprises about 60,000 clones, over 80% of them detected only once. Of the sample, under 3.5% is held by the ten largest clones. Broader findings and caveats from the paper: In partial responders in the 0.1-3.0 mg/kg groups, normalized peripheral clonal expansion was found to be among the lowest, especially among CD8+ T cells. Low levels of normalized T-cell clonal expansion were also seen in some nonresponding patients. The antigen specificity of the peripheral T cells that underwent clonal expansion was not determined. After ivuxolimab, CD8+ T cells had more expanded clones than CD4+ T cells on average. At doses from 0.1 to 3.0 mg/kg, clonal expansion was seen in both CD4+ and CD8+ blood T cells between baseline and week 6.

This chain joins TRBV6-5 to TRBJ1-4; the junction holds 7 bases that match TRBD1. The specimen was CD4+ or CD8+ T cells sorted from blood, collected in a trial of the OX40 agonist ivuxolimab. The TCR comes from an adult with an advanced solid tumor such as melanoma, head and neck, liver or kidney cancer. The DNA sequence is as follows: TGTGCCAGCAGTCCGTACAGGGGCATTAATGAAAAACTGTTTTTT. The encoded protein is CASSPYRGINEKLFF.